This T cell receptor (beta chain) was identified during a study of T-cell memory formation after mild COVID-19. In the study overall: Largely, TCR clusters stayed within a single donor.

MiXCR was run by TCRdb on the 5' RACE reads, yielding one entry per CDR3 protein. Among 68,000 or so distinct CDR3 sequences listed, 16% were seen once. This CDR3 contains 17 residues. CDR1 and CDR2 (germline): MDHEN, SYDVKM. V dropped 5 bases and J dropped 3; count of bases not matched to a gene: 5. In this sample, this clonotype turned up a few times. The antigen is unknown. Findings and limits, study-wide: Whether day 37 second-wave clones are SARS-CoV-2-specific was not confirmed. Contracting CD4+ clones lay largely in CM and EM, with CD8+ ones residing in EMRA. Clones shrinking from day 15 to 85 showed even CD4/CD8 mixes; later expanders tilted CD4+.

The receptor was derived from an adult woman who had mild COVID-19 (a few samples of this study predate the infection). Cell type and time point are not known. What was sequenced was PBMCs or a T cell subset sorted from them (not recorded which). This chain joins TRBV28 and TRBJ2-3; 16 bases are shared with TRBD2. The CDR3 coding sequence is TGTGCCAGCAGTACGGGACTAGCGGGAGGGCCAACAGATACGCAGTATTTT. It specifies CASSTGLAGGPTDTQYF. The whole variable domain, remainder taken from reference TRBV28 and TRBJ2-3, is DVKVTQSSRYLVKRTGEKVFLECVQDMDHENMFWYRQDPGLGLRLIYFSYDVKMKEKGDIPEGYSVSREKKERFSLILESASTNQTSMYLCASSTGLAGGPTDTQYFGPGTRLTVL.